Listed here is a single T cell receptor beta chain. Its target is not known. These data originate in a study of cytomegalovirus exposure and HLA in healthy donors. Findings and caveats of the study: High specificity and sensitivity for cytomegalovirus status were reported for the classifier.

Assay used: immunoSEQ multiplex PCR; TCRdb lists only in-frame clones, some missing. The sample contains 150,000 to 200,000 clones, 88% of which appear only once. The germline gives CDR1 PRHDT, CDR2 FYEKMQ (reference sequence). CDR3 length equals 14 residues. Between the trimmed V and J ends, which lost 5 bases and 3 bases, there was a span of 14 bases. Source material: PBMCs. This rearrangement joins TRBV13 to TRBJ2-7; unclear D gene. The TCR sequence derives from a young man in good health and CMV-seronegative. For the CDR3, the DNA is TGTGCCAGCAGCCCGCAGGATTCAATCTACGAGCAGTACTTC. Translating gives CASSPQDSIYEQYF.